This T cell receptor beta chain stems from a study of cytomegalovirus exposure and HLA in healthy donors (dated by TCRdb to the late 2010s). Study-wide context: According to an earlier analysis of around 600 of the donors, 150 million to 200 million T cells yielded 95 million to 140 million unique TCR beta sequences and approximately 280 Gb of sequence data. The study used immunosequencing to profile the T cell repertoires of several hundred subjects and linked those repertoires to cytomegalovirus serostatus. All discovery cohort repertoires had been generated using a single sequencing platform. Rather than using new phenotypic data, the later analysis identified candidate immune exposures from TCR beta sequences and from how often those sequences occurred across donors. Typing coverage differed by locus: A, B, C, DRB1 and DQB1 were typed in roughly 620-630 donors, DQA1 in 522, DPA1 in some 610, and DPB1 in 450 to 480. Because of strong linkage in the cohort, a handful of DR-DQ haplotypes were treated as single units for association and clustering. Of the 300 to 500 genotyped donors, roughly 76% were placed in the genetic ancestry cluster associated with self-reported Caucasian donors. Donor age, sex, ethnicity and CMV serostatus were compiled together with the repertoire data. A later analysis re-analyzed previously published TCR beta repertoires from approximately 700 donors and added high-resolution HLA genotyping to study TCR occurrence patterns. In addition to the first cohort of approximately 650 subjects, a separate validation cohort of over 90 different subjects was used. Approximately 330 gigabases of sequencing data and around 88 million unique TCR sequences made up an early release that covered some 640 HLA-typed donors. To predict cytomegalovirus infection status, the study brought together high-throughput TCR immunosequencing, statistical association of individual TCRs with disease status, and machine learning. The study aimed to test whether cataloging public T cell receptors could reveal signatures of past pathogen exposure. On average, around 240,000 unique TCR beta nucleotide sequences were sequenced per donor among some 420 genotyped donors of the cohort, with about 19% of those sequences being non-productive. In an earlier analysis of roughly 600 of the donors, high-throughput TCR beta sequencing was used to judge whether each TCR beta V gene segment behaved as functional or pseudogenic. Both class I and class II loci were covered by HLA typing, at four-digit resolution. Genome-wide SNP genotypes for about 65% of the roughly 670 donors were used in a later genetic analysis, which treated that subset as a discovery cohort. Beyond this particular receptor, the publication reports: In an earlier analysis of about 550 of the donors, most TCR beta V segments were observed in productive rearrangements about 90% or about 30% of the time, broadly matching IMGT annotations. In a later analysis, the rate of TCR association differed among HLA loci, with DRB1 alleles having the most associated TCRs and HLA-C alleles having the fewest. A further reported finding was that TCR beta sequences accurately predicted the HLA-A and HLA-B alleles for most subjects in the first cohort. Most TCR sequences were observed very rarely across donors, whereas some public TCRs were present in many individuals. Some IMGT-functional V segments, including TRBV6-2 and TRBV6-3, could not be told apart with the 87-base-pair reads, so those segments were excluded. A later analysis found that HLA-associated TCR beta chains were more clonally expanded and had lower generation probabilities than equally common non-associated chains. CMV serostatus was the only immune exposure information available for the cohort. The sequencing pipeline was judged likely to have produced a cluster of highly shared sequence variants as a technical artifact. Only TCR beta chains were sequenced in this cohort, and the absence of alpha or paired-chain data limited detectable features. A total of some 180 TCR beta chains were listed by the study as associated with cytomegalovirus. Three of the identified cytomegalovirus-associated TCR beta chains were confirmed in vitro to be specific for cytomegalovirus antigens. Over 15 rarely observed V segments, including chromosome 9 orphons, were excluded from the earlier analysis of about 610 of the donors because counts were too low. When HLA alleles, especially DR and DQ, strongly co-occurred, TCR associations were difficult to assign to individual alleles. Linkage disequilibrium might explain the correlated functional status among segregating V segments, but an unknown experimental factor could not be excluded. Several of the top co-occurrence clusters appeared to be linked to parvovirus B19, influenza, CMV and Epstein-Barr virus, according to a later analysis. In a later analysis, most CMV-associated TCR beta chains were found to appear HLA-restricted, with HLA associations seemingly driven largely by CMV exposure. Specific HLA alleles were associated with 15,000 to 20,000 TCR beta sequences at a false discovery rate of 0.05 in a later analysis. In a later genetic analysis, a missense DCLRE1C variant was associated with V-gene and J-gene trimming of TCR beta chains, and the association was replicated in an independent cohort. The presence/absence analyses assumed that sequencing depth was roughly uniform across donors, and that assumption may not be true. Because HLA typing was missing for some donors at each locus, association tests included only the typed subset. Cytomegalovirus status was reported to be diagnosed by the classifier with high specificity and sensitivity in both the original and validation cohorts. According to a later genetic analysis, donors in an Asian-associated ancestry cluster had fewer N-insertions in productive TCRs than the approximately 610-donor mean. According to the authors, the approach could potentially be generalized to other disease states and immunological phenotypes.

This clone has just one count. The clone's antigen remains unknown. Within one base of it there is no much larger clone, and no base qualities were kept. Measured from the cysteine to the phenylalanine, the CDR3 is 15 residues long. Just CDR3 DNA is preserved here, 45 bases in frame from base 1. In the germline V gene, CDR1 corresponds to MDHEN and CDR2 to SYDVKM. Trimmed from V: 4 bases; trimmed from J: 1 base; junction bases lacking a gene match: 6. Libraries were constructed by the immunoSEQ multiplex PCR assay. A mixture of 60 forward primers for TCR Vbeta segments and 13 reverse primers for TCR Jbeta segments was used in the multiplex PCR. A multiplex PCR assay on genomic DNA amplified the CDR3 region of rearranged TCR beta genes. The Illumina HiSeq System was used to sequence the amplified TCR beta libraries as 87-base-pair reads. On the study's bioinformatics: A later analysis tallied approximately 87 million unique TCR beta chains across the approximately 670 repertoires, and about 10 million of those chains were shared by two or more donors. Raw reads were error-corrected and collapsed into unique sequences with a nearest-neighbor algorithm that merged closely related sequences to remove PCR and sequencing errors. CDR3 sequences were aligned to IMGT reference sequences to assign V, D and J gene segments. For a sequence to be retained, a match of at least six nucleotides to both a V gene segment and a J gene segment was required. A rearrangement was called productive if the CDR3 had no stop codons and remained in frame with V and J, and every other rearrangement was called non-productive. CDR3 was defined by IMGT convention, running from the second conserved V-encoded cysteine to the conserved J-encoded phenylalanine. The earlier analysis of about 590 of the donors excluded sequences that lacked an unambiguous match to a single V gene segment. In an earlier analysis of 450 to 700 of the donors, V segments were called functional above 56.7% productive rearrangements and were called segregating when the between-donor standard deviation exceeded 5%. A statistical classification framework was built for diagnosing cytomegalovirus status from the catalog of TCR beta chain sequences. In a later analysis, V and J genes were assigned by comparing TCR nucleotide sequences against IMGT/GENE-DB human TR gene sequences. The TCRdist pipeline was used in a later analysis to assign CDR3 sequences and most-parsimonious VDJ recombination scenarios. In a later analysis, each TCR beta chain was defined by its CDR3 amino acid sequence together with its V-gene family, and reads lacking a unique V-gene family were excluded. To address suspected cross-contamination and a sequencing artifact, a later analysis removed over 500 highly shared, low-generation-probability nucleotide sequences. For each public chain, a later analysis derived a clonal expansion index from normalized ranks of inferred template counts within each repertoire. Generation probabilities in a later analysis came from a VDJ recombination model fitted to out-of-frame rearrangements, and those results were checked against IGoR. In a later analysis, TCR-TCR, TCR-HLA and TCR-CMV co-occurrence was scored with hypergeometric tests, and a repertoire-size bias correction was applied to TCR pairs. In a later analysis, false discovery rates were estimated by permuting HLA or CMV assignments 20 times. In a later analysis, co-occurring TCRs were grouped with DBSCAN, and TCRdist sequence similarity was added when clustering was performed within HLA-allele-positive subsets. Co-occurrence clustering excluded repertoires with fewer than 30,000 or more than 120,000 public chains, plus five with anomalous nucleotide sharing. Not all clones reach the TCRdb copy of this immuneACCESS table, which keeps in-frame sequences only. Checked studies attribute under half of the gap to unresolved V genes and leave the rest unexplained. That table furnishes V, J and clone size, whereas the DNA furnished D and trimming. Here the sample has around 61,000 clones; more than 80% occur a single time. The ten biggest clones cover about 1.6% of the sample.

The cohort consisted of hundreds of healthy bone marrow donors. At the time of sampling, every cohort member was nominally healthy, though immune exposures that went unrecorded were likely present. The donor tested CMV seropositive, placing the donor among the roughly 300 seropositive members of the cohort. A peripheral blood sample was provided by each donor, and peripheral blood mononuclear cells were used for TCR beta sequencing. The Qiagen DNeasy Blood Extraction Kit was used to extract genomic DNA from the blood cell samples. This receptor was taken from a man between 25 and 39 years old in good health and CMV-seropositive. Sequenced material: PBMCs. The V gene is TRBV28 and the J gene is TRBJ1-1, and 7 bases in between align with TRBD1. The CDR3 is CASSSIGTANTEAFF. The sequence in DNA is TGTGCCAGCAGTTCTATCGGGACAGCGAACACTGAAGCTTTCTTT.